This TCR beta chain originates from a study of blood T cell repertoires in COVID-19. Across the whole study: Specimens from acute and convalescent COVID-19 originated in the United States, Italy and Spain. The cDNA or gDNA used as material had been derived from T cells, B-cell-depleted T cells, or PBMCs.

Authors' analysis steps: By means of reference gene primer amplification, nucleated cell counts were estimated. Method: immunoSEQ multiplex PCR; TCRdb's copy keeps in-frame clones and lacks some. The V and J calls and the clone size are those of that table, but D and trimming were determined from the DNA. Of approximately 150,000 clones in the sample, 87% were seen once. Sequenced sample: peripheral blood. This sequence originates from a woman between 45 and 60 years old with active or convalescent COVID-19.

The CDR3 nucleotides read TGTGCCAGCAGCCAAGATTACGCGGGAAAGGGAGATACGCAGTATTTT. Amino acids: CASSQDYAGKGDTQYF. The chain couples TRBV4-2 to TRBJ2-3, with D tentatively TRBD2 (6 bases). Between the trimmed V and J ends, which lost 0 bases and 5 bases, there was a span of 15 bases. This CDR3 has 16 amino acids. Germline V gene lookup returns CDR1 LGHNA and CDR2 YNFKEQ.